The clone carrying this T cell receptor (beta chain) came up a few times. This record belongs to a study of blood T cells in healthy people across ages. Looking at the study overall: With template switching, about one barcoded beta molecule was captured per two T cells.

Primed by a sample-barcoded 5' primer and a J-beta primer mix, a second PCR proceeded for roughly 6 to 12 cycles. TCRdb reanalysed the 5' RACE reads using MiXCR and keeps one entry per CDR3 protein. The sample gives roughly 2 million distinct CDR3 sequences, about 50% of which show up once; 2% to 2.5% is in the top ten. The CDR3 loop spans 18 amino acids. CDR1 is SGHTA, CDR2 FQGNSA, per germline. J lost 5 bases, V lost 5 bases, and 12 bases had no gene match. Sequences were obtained from blood. The source of this sequence is a woman between 40 and 55 years old in good health. The genes are TRBV7-2 and TRBJ2-5; 15 positions match TRBD2. The CDR3 region has the DNA TGTGCCAGCAGCGTTGCATCCGGGACTAGCGGGGGGTATGAGACCCAGTACTTC. Translated: CASSVASGTSGGYETQYF.